A selection of T cell receptor beta chains follows, all from one sample in a study of cytomegalovirus exposure and HLA in healthy donors. TCRdb keeps only in-frame clones here, not all; method: immunoSEQ multiplex PCR. The sample records 150,000 to 250,000 clones, around 79% being singletons. The specimen was PBMCs. Source of these receptors: a girl under 18 in good health and CMV-seropositive. Both conserved end residues are part of each CDR3. D genes are given only for firm matches. The size of a clone is reported for some rows only, either as once, few or many, or as a class for expanded clones.

V gene	J gene	clone size	D gene	CDR3 protein	CDR3 DNA
TRBV19	TRBJ2-7	NA	NA	CASSGTYEQYF	TGTGCCAGCTCAGGGACCTACGAGCAGTACTTC
TRBV5-5	TRBJ2-3	NA	NA	CASSSDTSTDTQYF	TGTGCCAGCAGCTCGGACACTAGCACAGATACGCAGTATTTT
TRBV1	TRBJ2-1	NA	NA	CTSSQRTSGGSYNEQFF	TGCACCAGCAGCCAACGGACTAGCGGGGGGTCGTACAATGAGCAGTTCTTC
TRBV5-1	TRBJ2-1	NA	TRBD1	CASSTGGDPNEQFF	TGCGCCAGCAGCACAGGGGGCGACCCCAATGAGCAGTTCTTC
TRBV2	TRBJ1-6	NA	TRBD1	CASSGTAQHSPLHF	TGTGCCAGCAGCGGGACAGCCCAGCACTCACCCCTCCACTTT
TRBV30	TRBJ2-3	NA	NA	CAWSGELDRPPDTQYF	TGTGCCTGGAGTGGGGAACTAGACAGGCCCCCAGATACGCAGTATTTT
TRBV10-1	TRBJ1-5	NA	TRBD1	CASSEDRGDQPQHF	TGCGCCAGCAGTGAAGACAGGGGCGATCAGCCCCAGCATTTT
TRBV5-4	TRBJ2-3	few	TRBD2	CASSLRLAGGLPADTQYF	TGTGCCAGCAGCCTACGACTAGCGGGGGGCCTCCCCGCAGATACGCAGTATTTT
TRBV28	TRBJ1-1	NA	TRBD1	CASRKDRVGAFF	TGTGCCAGCAGAAAAGACAGGGTGGGGGCTTTCTTT
TRBV2	TRBJ2-7	NA	NA	CASSESHYEQYF	TGTGCCAGCAGTGAATCCCACTACGAGCAGTACTTC
TRBV7-9	TRBJ1-5	NA	NA	CASSLGQDNQPQHF	TGTGCCAGCAGCTTGGGTCAGGACAATCAGCCCCAGCATTTT
TRBV15	TRBJ2-5	few	TRBD2	CATIQAGGLQETQYF	TGTGCCACCATCCAAGCGGGGGGGCTACAAGAGACCCAGTACTTC
TRBV4-3	TRBJ2-1	NA	TRBD2	CASSQDWGLAGGQSSYNEQFF	TGCGCCAGCAGCCAAGATTGGGGACTAGCGGGGGGTCAGAGCTCCTACAATGAGCAGTTCTTC
TRBV12-5	TRBJ1-6	NA	NA	CASGLVLSSYNSPLHF	TGTGCTAGTGGTTTGGTACTTAGCAGCTATAATTCACCCCTCCACTTT
TRBV13	TRBJ2-3	NA	TRBD2	CASSLVGLAGGPGDTQYF	TGTGCCAGCAGCTTAGTAGGACTAGCGGGGGGGCCAGGGGATACGCAGTATTTT
TRBV19	TRBJ2-3	NA	TRBD2	CASQSGGDTQYF	TGTGCCAGCCAAAGCGGGGGGGATACGCAGTATTTT
TRBV9	TRBJ2-4	NA	TRBD2	CASSISGGALGIQYF	TGTGCCAGCAGTATTAGCGGGGGGGCCTTAGGCATTCAGTACTTC
TRBV5-6	TRBJ2-7	NA	NA	CASSSSYEQYF	TGTGCCAGCAGCTCGTCCTACGAGCAGTACTTC
TRBV6-5	TRBJ1-3	NA	NA	CASSYGRAAGNTIYF	TGTGCCAGCAGTTACGGGAGGGCGGCTGGAAACACCATATATTTT
TRBV11-2	TRBJ2-7	NA	TRBD2	CASSWRGGSSGGAHEQYF	TGTGCCAGCAGCTGGAGGGGGGGCTCTAGCGGGGGGGCACACGAGCAGTACTTC
TRBV30	TRBJ2-6	once	NA	CAWSVAGANVLTF	TGTGCCTGGAGTGTAGCCGGGGCCAACGTCCTGACTTTC
TRBV11-3	TRBJ2-7	NA	NA	CASSLVGTLTDEQYF	TGTGCCAGCAGCTTAGTCGGGACACTTACCGACGAGCAGTACTTC